Below, 5 T cell receptor beta chains from the same sample are listed, as sequenced in a study of shared clonotypes between healthy human individuals (dated by TCRdb to 2020 to 2022). Libraries were built with the immunoSEQ multiplex PCR assay. As stored in TCRdb, this immuneACCESS dataset retains in-frame rearrangements with V and J assigned. A fraction of the clones does not appear; measured against another copy, unresolved V genes explain less than half of the discrepancy, and the remainder lacks a known reason. This sample lists roughly 1 million clones; about 74% were detected once. Clones ranked in the top ten supply about 1.5% of the sample. Sequencing was done on a sample of memory CD4+ T cells sorted from blood. Per the publication, the cell subset or site label means: CD45RA-negative fraction. The receptors derive from a man aged 18 to 30 in good health.

This rearrangement joins TRBV27 to TRBJ1-2, with a weak D call TRBD1 (5 bases). V gave up 0 bases and J gave up 8 bases, with 13 bases separating them. Germline V gene data show CDR1 as MNHEY and CDR2 as SMNVEV (reference sequence). This CDR3 is 14 amino acids long. CDR3 bases: TGTGCCAGCAGTTTATCCCCCGGGACGGGGGGCTACACCTTC. It translates to CASSLSPGTGGYTF.

This clone was seen more than once but under ten times. V and J are TRBV6-5 and TRBJ1-5, with D perhaps TRBD1 (5 bases). Trimming stripped 8 bases from V and 3 bases from J, with 14 bases between. Germline values: CDR1 MNHEY, CDR2 SVGAGI. The CDR3 extends over 14 amino acids. CDR3 protein: CASARAGNNQPQHF. The CDR3 DNA reads TGTGCCAGCGCCCGGGCAGGGAACAATCAGCCCCAGCATTTT.

This clone was observed a handful of times. The chain carries TRBV18 and TRBJ1-6; 9 bases are shared with TRBD1. V trimming: 3 bases; J trimming: 6 bases; junction bases outside the gene matches: 6. Germline V gene sequence: CDR1 KGHSH, CDR2 LQKENI. The CDR3 contains 16 residues. The CDR3: CASSPPGQGGNSPLHF. In DNA form, the CDR3 reads TGTGCCAGCTCACCTCCGGGACAGGGAGGTAATTCACCCCTCCACTTT.

There are a few counts of this clone. The chain is built from TRBV6-5 and TRBJ1-6; D is unclear. This CDR3 contains 15 residues. V was cut by 7 bases and J by 0 bases, with 10 bases left in between. Germline assignment: CDR1 MNHEY and CDR2 SVGAGI. The CDR3 nucleotides are TGTGCCAGCACCCTTATAAACTCCTATAATTCACCCCTCCACTTT. Its translation is CASTLINSYNSPLHF.

In its sample, this clone was seen once. This sequence joins TRBV5-1 and TRBJ2-3, with a possible D match to TRBD1 (6 bases). Germline CDR1 and CDR2: SGHRS and YFSETQ. The CDR3 extends over 14 amino acids. The V end lost 5 bases, the J end lost 8 bases, and 18 bases lay between the germline ends. The DNA for the CDR3 is TGCGCCAGCAGAATGGACAGCGTTGAGGGTACGCAGTATTTT. Amino acid sequence: CASRMDSVEGTQYF.